This entry describes one T cell receptor (beta chain). The CDR3 extends over 16 amino acids. Germline V CDR1 and CDR2: LNHNV, YYDKDF (reference sequence). V was cut by 2 bases and J by 4 bases, with 12 bases left in between. This sample is drawn from a study of blood T cell repertoires in COVID-19. Study summary: Sites across the United States, Italy and Spain contributed samples from acute and convalescent COVID-19.

Profiling relied on immunoSEQ multiplex PCR, and the TCRdb table lists in-frame clones only, not all of them. This sample has 140,000 to 150,000 clones, with around nine tenths found just once. What was sequenced was peripheral blood. The sequence came from a human donor in a cohort sampled during active COVID-19. The rearrangement uses TRBV15 and TRBJ2-6, with D perhaps TRBD1 (6 bases). The CDR3 DNA reads TGTGCCACCAGCAGACCCCACAGGGCCGGGGCCAACGTCCTGACTTTC. It translates to CATSRPHRAGANVLTF. The full variable domain, its missing parts supplied by reference TRBV15 and TRBJ2-6, is DAMVIQNPRYQVTQFGKPVTLSCSQTLNHNVMYWYQQKSSQAPKLLFHYYDKDFNNEADTPDNFQSRRPNTSFCFLDIRSPGLGDTAMYLCATSRPHRAGANVLTFGAGSRLTVL.